Listed below are T cell receptor beta chains from one sample, sequenced in a study of response to subunit inactivated influenza vaccine. TCRdb called the RT-PCR reads again in MiXCR, with one record for every CDR3 protein. Here the sample spans roughly 570,000 distinct CDR3 sequences, approximately 12% being singletons. The sample in question was PBMCs from blood, obtained more than 35 days after vaccination. Every receptor here comes from a man in his fifties or sixties who received an inactivated influenza vaccine. CDR3s include the opening cysteine and the closing phenylalanine or tryptophan. The D gene is left open where the match is weak. Only part of the rows carry a size: once, few, many, or a class if the clone is expanded.

TRBJ2-1,few,TRBD2,TRBV3-1,15,CASSQISGGAAEQFF,TGTGCCAGCAGCCAGATATCGGGGGGGGCGGCTGAGCAGTTCTTC
TRBJ2-2,many,-,TRBV5-1,16,CASSLEGRTTTGELFF,TGCGCCAGCAGCTTGGAGGGACGGACGACCACCGGGGAGCTGTTTTTT
TRBJ2-1,-,TRBD2,TRBV5-6,17,CASSATPGLAGANEQFF,TGTGCCAGCAGCGCGACCCCGGGACTAGCGGGAGCGAATGAGCAGTTCTTC
TRBJ1-2,few,-,TRBV5-1,13,CASTFGANYGYTF,TGCGCCAGCACCTTCGGGGCTAACTATGGCTACACCTTC
TRBJ1-1,few,-,TRBV6-2/TRBV6-3,13,CASSYGMTTEAFF,TGTGCCAGCAGTTATGGGATGACCACTGAAGCTTTCTTT
TRBJ2-1,-,-,TRBV9,13,CASSVNGGTAQFF,TGTGCCAGCAGCGTAAATGGGGGGACTGCACAGTTCTTC
TRBJ2-2,few,-,TRBV3-1,15,CASSQVRSYAGELFF,TGTGCCAGCAGCCAAGTTCGAAGTTACGCCGGGGAGCTGTTTTTT
TRBJ2-5,-,TRBD2,TRBV12-3/TRBV12-4,18,CASSARTSGRASMETQYF,TGTGCCAGCAGTGCCCGGACTAGCGGGAGGGCCTCGATGGAGACCCAGTACTTC
TRBJ1-2,few,TRBD1,TRBV12-3/TRBV12-4,16,CASSLAGTGLNYGYTF,TGTGCCAGCAGTTTAGCGGGGACAGGGCTTAACTATGGCTACACCTTC
TRBJ2-3,many,TRBD2,TRBV12-3/TRBV12-4,16,CASRGLAGQSTDTQYF,TGTGCCAGCAGGGGACTAGCGGGACAGAGCACAGATACGCAGTATTTT
TRBJ2-1,-,TRBD1,TRBV20-1,16,CSARIRSGQAYNEQFF,TGCAGTGCTAGAATTCGGTCAGGACAGGCCTACAATGAGCAGTTCTTC
TRBJ2-4,-,-,TRBV28,15,CASSPPEVQISIQYF,TGTGCCAGCAGCCCGCCGGAGGTCCAAATTTCCATTCAGTACTTC
TRBJ1-4,-,-,TRBV18,14,CASSTTPRNEKLFF,TGTGCCAGCTCCACGACCCCTCGAAATGAAAAACTGTTTTTT
TRBJ2-1,-,-,TRBV4-1,17,CASSQVVPIVVGNEQFF,TGCGCCAGCAGCCAAGTAGTGCCTATAGTGGTCGGGAATGAGCAGTTCTTC
TRBJ2-7,-,TRBD1,TRBV11-2,14,CASSFWTGNYEQYF,TGTGCCAGCAGCTTTTGGACAGGGAACTACGAGCAGTACTTC
TRBJ2-1,many,-,TRBV24-1,16,CATSDLAFGGDNEQFF,TGTGCCACCAGTGATTTGGCTTTTGGAGGAGACAATGAGCAGTTCTTC
TRBJ2-7,-,-,TRBV10-3,12,CAISESGGRPYF,TGTGCCATCAGTGAGTCGGGCGGCAGGCCCTACTTC
TRBJ1-4,-,-,TRBV6-2/TRBV6-3,14,CASSEEGPTEKLFF,TGTGCCAGCAGTGAGGAAGGACCGACGGAAAAACTGTTTTTT
TRBJ2-6,few,-,TRBV6-5,16,CASSYDLASGANVLTF,TGTGCCAGCAGTTACGACCTCGCCTCTGGGGCCAACGTCCTGACTTTC
TRBJ1-6,-,-,TRBV7-9,17,CASSPPDRAHYNSPLHF,TGTGCCAGCAGCCCCCCGGACCGGGCCCACTATAATTCACCCCTCCACTTT
TRBJ1-2,many,-,TRBV11-2,18,CASSLVGRVGTPSHGYTF,TGTGCCAGCAGCTTAGTGGGCAGGGTAGGAACACCTTCTCATGGCTACACCTTC
TRBJ2-7,-,TRBD2,TRBV12-3/TRBV12-4,13,CASRGTSIYEQYF,TGTGCCAGCAGGGGGACTAGCATCTACGAGCAGTACTTC
TRBJ1-2,few,TRBD1,TRBV10-3,18,CAISEGTVSLRKENGYTF,TGTGCCATCAGTGAAGGGACAGTTTCACTACGAAAAGAGAATGGCTACACCTTC
TRBJ2-1,-,-,TRBV2,12,CASSMRGNEQFF,TGTGCCAGCAGTATGAGAGGCAATGAGCAGTTCTTC
TRBJ1-5,-,-,TRBV7-9,13,CASSVGENQPQHF,TGTGCCAGCTCCGTAGGGGAGAATCAGCCCCAGCATTTT
TRBJ2-1,few,TRBD2,TRBV20-1,15,CSALGERGLFNEQFF,TGCAGTGCCTTGGGGGAGCGGGGCCTTTTTAATGAGCAGTTCTTC
TRBJ2-3,few,-,TRBV28,13,CASRSSSTDTQYF,TGTGCCAGCAGGTCGAGTAGCACAGATACGCAGTATTTT
TRBJ1-1,-,-,TRBV6-2/TRBV6-3,14,CASSPVTSIGEAFF,TGTGCCAGCAGCCCCGTGACCAGCATTGGTGAAGCTTTCTTT
TRBJ2-3,many,-,TRBV5-1,14,CASSISGSTDTQYF,TGCGCCAGCAGCATTAGCGGAAGCACAGATACGCAGTATTTT
TRBJ2-1,many,-,TRBV15,15,CATSPGLRPDNEQFF,TGTGCCACCAGCCCCGGACTACGCCCAGACAATGAGCAGTTCTTC
TRBJ2-5,few,-,TRBV12-5,15,CASGLVGPRQETQYF,TGTGCTAGTGGTTTGGTAGGGCCGAGACAAGAGACCCAGTACTTC
TRBJ1-4,-,TRBD1,TRBV4-2,16,CASSQDGTGDNEKLFF,TGTGCCAGCAGCCAAGACGGGACAGGGGACAATGAAAAACTGTTTTTT
TRBJ2-7,few,TRBD1,TRBV11-2,15,CASSLGAGTGDEQYF,TGTGCCAGCAGCTTAGGAGCCGGGACAGGGGACGAGCAGTACTTC
TRBJ2-7,few,-,TRBV20-1,15,CSASMTGTPYYEQYF,TGCAGTGCTAGTATGACCGGGACTCCCTACTACGAGCAGTACTTC
TRBJ2-5,few,TRBD1,TRBV24-1,16,CATSDRTGAGKETQYF,TGTGCCACCAGTGATCGGACAGGAGCTGGGAAAGAGACCCAGTACTTC
TRBJ2-7,few,TRBD1,TRBV15,15,CATSSRGTGPYEQYF,TGTGCCACCAGTTCGAGGGGGACAGGGCCCTACGAGCAGTACTTC
TRBJ2-7,few,-,TRBV4-3,15,CASSQVAYSSYEQYF,TGCGCCAGCAGCCAAGTTGCGTATAGCTCCTACGAGCAGTACTTC
TRBJ2-3,many,TRBD2,TRBV29-1,17,CSVAGTSGGGSTDTQYF,TGCAGCGTTGCCGGGACTAGCGGGGGGGGGAGCACAGATACGCAGTATTTT
TRBJ2-7,few,-,TRBV7-2,14,CASSLSWPTYEQYF,TGTGCCAGCAGCTTATCGTGGCCCACCTACGAGCAGTACTTC
TRBJ2-6,few,-,TRBV7-6,16,CASSLFGGPGANVLTF,TGTGCCAGCAGCTTATTTGGAGGGCCTGGGGCCAACGTCCTGACTTTC
TRBJ2-3,few,TRBD1,TRBV20-1,14,CSLKAGTGTDTQYF,TGCAGTCTTAAGGCCGGGACAGGCACAGATACGCAGTATTTT
TRBJ1-1,few,-,TRBV20-1,14,CSARPGGWDTEAFF,TGCAGTGCTAGGCCGGGGGGGTGGGACACTGAAGCTTTCTTT
TRBJ1-1,many,-,TRBV7-9,14,CASSLEGLGGEAFF,TGTGCCAGCAGCTTAGAAGGATTAGGAGGTGAAGCTTTCTTT
TRBJ1-6,few,-,TRBV20-1,14,CSAGGSSYNSPLHF,TGCAGTGCCGGAGGGAGCTCCTATAATTCACCCCTCCACTTT
TRBJ2-7,few,TRBD2,TRBV5-1,16,CASSLAVGGRADEQYF,TGCGCCAGCAGCTTGGCCGTTGGCGGGAGGGCGGACGAGCAGTACTTC
TRBJ2-1,-,TRBD2,TRBV10-3,17,CAIKVGRERWSQEEQFF,TGTGCCATAAAGGTGGGGCGGGAGAGGTGGTCGCAGGAAGAGCAGTTCTTC
TRBJ2-7,-,-,TRBV12-3/TRBV12-4,12,CASRDSGKLQYF,TGTGCCAGCAGGGACAGTGGGAAGTTGCAGTACTTC
TRBJ2-1,-,TRBD2,TRBV4-3,16,CASSQEPSGSYNEQFF,TGCGCCAGCAGCCAAGAGCCTAGCGGGAGTTACAATGAGCAGTTCTTC
TRBJ2-7,many,TRBD2,TRBV24-1,15,CATSDTGTSSNEQYF,TGTGCCACCAGTGACACCGGGACTAGTAGCAACGAGCAGTACTTC
TRBJ1-2,-,-,TRBV11-2,13,CASSPTDSNGYTF,TGTGCCAGCAGCCCGACGGATTCAAATGGCTACACCTTC
TRBJ2-2,many,TRBD2,TRBV4-1,17,CASSQVGLAGVAGELFF,TGCGCCAGCAGCCAAGTGGGACTAGCGGGAGTTGCTGGGGAGCTGTTTTTT
TRBJ2-2,-,TRBD1,TRBV5-1,16,CASSWTGDPNTGELFF,TGCGCCAGCAGCTGGACAGGGGACCCCAATACCGGGGAGCTGTTTTTT
TRBJ2-3,-,-,TRBV12-3/TRBV12-4,11,CASSTPDTQYF,TGTGCCAGCAGTACGCCAGATACGCAGTATTTT
TRBJ2-4,-,-,TRBV14,15,CASSQVGATKNIQYF,TGTGCCAGCAGCCAAGTCGGGGCCACCAAAAACATTCAGTACTTC
TRBJ2-2,few,TRBD2,TRBV12-3/TRBV12-4,15,CASRPSGRATGELFF,TGTGCCAGCAGGCCTAGCGGGAGGGCCACCGGGGAGCTGTTTTTT
TRBJ2-2,-,-,TRBV5-5,15,CASSFGGQGTGELFF,TGTGCCAGCAGCTTTGGCGGGCAAGGCACCGGGGAGCTGTTTTTT
TRBJ2-7,-,TRBD1,TRBV6-5,15,CASSYWAGDSYEQYF,TGTGCCAGCAGTTACTGGGCCGGGGACAGCTACGAGCAGTACTTC
TRBJ2-1,few,TRBD2,TRBV29-1,14,CSVNPGTRVGEQFF,TGCAGCGTTAACCCCGGGACTAGGGTAGGCGAGCAGTTCTTC
TRBJ2-2,few,TRBD2,TRBV2,19,CASSEQLAGFSPRTGELFF,TGTGCCAGCAGTGAACAGCTAGCGGGATTTTCCCCACGCACCGGGGAGCTGTTTTTT